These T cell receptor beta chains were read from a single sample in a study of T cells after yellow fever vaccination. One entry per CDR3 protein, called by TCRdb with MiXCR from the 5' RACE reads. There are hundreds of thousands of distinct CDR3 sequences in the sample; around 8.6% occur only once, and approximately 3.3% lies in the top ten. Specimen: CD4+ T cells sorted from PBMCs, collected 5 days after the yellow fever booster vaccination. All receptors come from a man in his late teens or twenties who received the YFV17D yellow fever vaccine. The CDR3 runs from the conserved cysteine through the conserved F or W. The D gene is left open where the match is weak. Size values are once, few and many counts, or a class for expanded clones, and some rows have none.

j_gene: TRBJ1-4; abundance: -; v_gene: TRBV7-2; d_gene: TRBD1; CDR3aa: CASRRDRGRNEKLFF; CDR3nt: TGTGCCAGCAGACGGGACAGGGGCCGTAATGAAAAACTGTTTTTT
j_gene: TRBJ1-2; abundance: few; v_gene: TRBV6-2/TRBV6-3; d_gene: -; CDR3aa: CASSWQGHNYGYTF; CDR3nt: TGTGCCAGCTCGTGGCAGGGGCACAACTATGGCTACACCTTC
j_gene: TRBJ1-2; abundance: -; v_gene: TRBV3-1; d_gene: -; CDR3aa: CASSQGDRRYGYTF; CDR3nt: TGTGCCAGCAGCCAAGGGGACCGTAGGTATGGCTACACCTTC
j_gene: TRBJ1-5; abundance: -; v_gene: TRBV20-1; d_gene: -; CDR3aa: CSARDRRVGNSQPQHF; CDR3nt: TGCAGTGCTAGAGACCGCCGGGTCGGCAATTCTCAGCCCCAGCATTTT
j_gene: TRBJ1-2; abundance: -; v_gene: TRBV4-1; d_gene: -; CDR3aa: CASSYPTGQSGGYTF; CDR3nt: TGCGCCAGCAGTTATCCGACCGGGCAGTCCGGGGGCTACACCTTC
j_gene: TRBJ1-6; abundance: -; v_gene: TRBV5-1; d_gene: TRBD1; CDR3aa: CARTGHSPLHF; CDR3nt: TGCGCCAGGACAGGGCATTCACCCCTCCACTTT
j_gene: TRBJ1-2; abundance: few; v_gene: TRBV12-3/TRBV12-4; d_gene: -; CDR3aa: CASSSRALSGYTF; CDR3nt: TGTGCCAGCAGTTCCCGGGCACTTAGTGGCTACACCTTC
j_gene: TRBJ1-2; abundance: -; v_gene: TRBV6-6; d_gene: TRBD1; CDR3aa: CASSKPGTGHGYTF; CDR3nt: TGTGCCAGCAGTAAACCGGGGACAGGCCATGGCTACACCTTC
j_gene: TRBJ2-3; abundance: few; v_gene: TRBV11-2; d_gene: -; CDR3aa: CASSPSFGLDTQYF; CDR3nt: TGTGCCAGCAGCCCCTCCTTTGGGTTAGATACGCAGTATTTT
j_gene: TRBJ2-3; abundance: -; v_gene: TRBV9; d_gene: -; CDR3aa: CASSAAFRDTQYF; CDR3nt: TGTGCCAGCAGCGCGGCGTTCCGGGATACGCAGTATTTT
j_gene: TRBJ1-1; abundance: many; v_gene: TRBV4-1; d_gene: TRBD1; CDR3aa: CASSQAGTANTEAFF; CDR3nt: TGCGCCAGCAGCCAGGCCGGGACAGCTAACACTGAAGCTTTCTTT
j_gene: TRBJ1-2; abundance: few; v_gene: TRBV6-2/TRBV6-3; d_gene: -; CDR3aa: CASSYESYYGYTF; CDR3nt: TGTGCCAGCAGTTACGAGTCCTACTATGGCTACACCTTC
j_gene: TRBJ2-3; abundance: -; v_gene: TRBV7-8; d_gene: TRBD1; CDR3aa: CASSPRRDSAQDTQYF; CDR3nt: TGTGCCAGCAGCCCCCGCCGGGACAGCGCCCAAGATACGCAGTATTTT
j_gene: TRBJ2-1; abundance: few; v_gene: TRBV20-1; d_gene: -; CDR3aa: CSARKDNEQFF; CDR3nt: TGCAGTGCTAGGAAGGACAATGAGCAGTTCTTC
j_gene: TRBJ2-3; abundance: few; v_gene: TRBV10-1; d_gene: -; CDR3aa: CASRRGGADTQYF; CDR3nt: TGCGCCAGCAGAAGAGGAGGTGCAGATACGCAGTATTTT
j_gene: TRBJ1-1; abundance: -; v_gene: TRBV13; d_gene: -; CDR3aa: CASSSGGGLNTEAFF; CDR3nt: TGTGCCAGCAGCTCCGGTGGGGGCTTGAACACTGAAGCTTTCTTT
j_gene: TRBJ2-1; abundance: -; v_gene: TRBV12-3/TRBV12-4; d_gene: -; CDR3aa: CASSGAYRYNEQFF; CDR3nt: TGTGCCAGCTCTGGAGCATATAGATACAATGAGCAGTTCTTC
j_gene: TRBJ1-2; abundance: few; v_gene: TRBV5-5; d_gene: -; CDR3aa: CASSWGGSGVRGYTF; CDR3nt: TGTGCCAGCAGCTGGGGAGGATCGGGAGTGCGGGGCTACACCTTC
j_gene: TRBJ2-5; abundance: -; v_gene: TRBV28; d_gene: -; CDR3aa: CASSFSWAPETQYF; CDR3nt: TGTGCCAGCAGTTTTTCTTGGGCTCCGGAGACCCAGTACTTC
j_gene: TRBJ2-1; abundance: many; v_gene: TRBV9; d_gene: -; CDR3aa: CASSPTGEEGNEQFF; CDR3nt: TGTGCCAGCAGCCCTACAGGGGAGGAGGGCAATGAGCAGTTCTTC
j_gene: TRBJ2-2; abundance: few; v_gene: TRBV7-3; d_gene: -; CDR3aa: CASSFGAGELFF; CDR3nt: TGTGCCAGCAGCTTCGGAGCCGGGGAGCTGTTTTTT
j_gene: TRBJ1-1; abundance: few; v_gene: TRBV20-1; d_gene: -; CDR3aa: CSARVSGGYTEAFF; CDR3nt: TGCAGTGCTAGAGTGTCTGGGGGCTACACTGAAGCTTTCTTT
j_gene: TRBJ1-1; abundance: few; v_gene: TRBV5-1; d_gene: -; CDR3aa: CASSLGQDAEAFF; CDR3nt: TGCGCCAGCAGCTTGGGACAAGACGCTGAAGCTTTCTTT
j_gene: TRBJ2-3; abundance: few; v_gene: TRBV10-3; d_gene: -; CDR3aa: CATLQADTQYF; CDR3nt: TGTGCCACTTTACAGGCAGATACGCAGTATTTT
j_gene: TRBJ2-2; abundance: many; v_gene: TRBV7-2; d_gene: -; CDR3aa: CASSPQLNRLTGELFF; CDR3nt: TGTGCCAGCAGCCCCCAGCTAAATCGGCTCACCGGGGAGCTGTTTTTT
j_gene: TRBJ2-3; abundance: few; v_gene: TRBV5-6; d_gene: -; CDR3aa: CASSLVRGGGTDTQYF; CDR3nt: TGTGCCAGCAGCTTGGTGCGAGGGGGGGGCACAGATACGCAGTATTTT
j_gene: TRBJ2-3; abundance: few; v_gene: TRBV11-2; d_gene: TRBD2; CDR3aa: CASSFGTSGGWNTQYF; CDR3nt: TGTGCCAGCAGCTTTGGGACTAGCGGGGGCTGGAATACGCAGTATTTT
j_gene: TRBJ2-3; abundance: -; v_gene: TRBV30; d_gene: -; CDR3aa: CAWRAGPSTDTQYF; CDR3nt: TGTGCCTGGAGGGCGGGGCCGAGCACAGATACGCAGTATTTT
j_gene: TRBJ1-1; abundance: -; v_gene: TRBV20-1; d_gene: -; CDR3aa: CSARDAVRGLNTEAFF; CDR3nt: TGCAGTGCTAGAGATGCGGTCAGGGGTCTGAACACTGAAGCTTTCTTT
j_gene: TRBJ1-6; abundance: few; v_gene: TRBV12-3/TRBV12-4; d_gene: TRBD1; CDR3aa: CASTRDSNFSPLHF; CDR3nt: TGTGCCAGCACCCGGGACAGCAATTTCTCACCCCTCCACTTT
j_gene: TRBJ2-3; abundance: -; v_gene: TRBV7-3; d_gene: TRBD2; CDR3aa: CASSLGTSGGSTDTQYF; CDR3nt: TGTGCCAGCAGCTTAGGGACTAGCGGTGGAAGCACAGATACGCAGTATTTT
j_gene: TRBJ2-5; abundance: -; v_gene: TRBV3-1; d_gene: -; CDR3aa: CASSHEGAQSWETQYF; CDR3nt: TGTGCCAGCAGCCACGAGGGCGCGCAGAGTTGGGAGACCCAGTACTTC
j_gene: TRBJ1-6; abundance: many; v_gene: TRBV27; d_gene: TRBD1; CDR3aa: CASSPDRGDSPLHF; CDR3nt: TGTGCCAGCAGTCCCGACAGGGGAGATTCACCCCTCCACTTT
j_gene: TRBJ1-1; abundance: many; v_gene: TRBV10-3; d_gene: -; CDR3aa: CAITTGGAEAFF; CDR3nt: TGTGCCATCACCACCGGGGGGGCTGAAGCTTTCTTT
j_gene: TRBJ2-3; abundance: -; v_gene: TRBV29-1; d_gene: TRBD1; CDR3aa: CSVGTGASTDTQYF; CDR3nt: TGCAGCGTTGGGACAGGGGCTAGCACAGATACGCAGTATTTT
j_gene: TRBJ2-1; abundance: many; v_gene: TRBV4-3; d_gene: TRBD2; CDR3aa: CASSQETGRGGGPVVF; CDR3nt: TGCGCCAGCAGCCAAGAGACGGGGAGGGGCGGGGGGCCGGTTGTCTTC
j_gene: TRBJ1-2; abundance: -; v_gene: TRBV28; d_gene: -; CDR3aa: CATPGEGPANYGYTF; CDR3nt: TGTGCCACCCCAGGAGAGGGGCCCGCTAACTATGGCTACACCTTC
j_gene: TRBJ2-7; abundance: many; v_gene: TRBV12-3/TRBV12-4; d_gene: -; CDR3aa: CASTWGVEGEQYF; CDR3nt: TGTGCCAGCACCTGGGGGGTTGAAGGGGAGCAGTACTTC
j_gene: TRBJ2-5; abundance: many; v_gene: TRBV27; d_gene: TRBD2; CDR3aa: CASSFVWGGETQYF; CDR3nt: TGTGCCAGCAGTTTCGTTTGGGGGGGGGAGACCCAGTACTTC
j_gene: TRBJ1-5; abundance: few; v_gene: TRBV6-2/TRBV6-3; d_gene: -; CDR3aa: CASTAGTSAQPQHF; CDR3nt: TGTGCCAGCACCGCCGGGACATCCGCTCAGCCCCAGCATTTT
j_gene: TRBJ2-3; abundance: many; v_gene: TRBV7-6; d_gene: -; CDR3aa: CASSLARGTDTQYF; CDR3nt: TGTGCCAGCAGCTTAGCCAGGGGCACAGATACGCAGTATTTT
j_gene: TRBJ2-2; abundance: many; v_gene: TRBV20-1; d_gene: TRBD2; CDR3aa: CSARKAGGSAGELFF; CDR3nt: TGCAGTGCTAGGAAAGCGGGGGGTTCAGCCGGGGAGCTGTTTTTT
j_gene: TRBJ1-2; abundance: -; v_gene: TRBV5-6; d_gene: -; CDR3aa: CASSLSNYGYTF; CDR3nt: TGTGCCAGCAGCTTAAGTAACTATGGCTACACCTTC
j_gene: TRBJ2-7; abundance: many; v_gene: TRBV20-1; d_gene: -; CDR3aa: CSARNGQTNEQYF; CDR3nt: TGCAGTGCTAGAAACGGGCAGACAAACGAGCAGTACTTC
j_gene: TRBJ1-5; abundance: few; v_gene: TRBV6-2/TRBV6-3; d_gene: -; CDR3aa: CASRPVSLRPQHF; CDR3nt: TGTGCCAGCAGACCCGTGTCTCTTCGGCCCCAGCATTTT
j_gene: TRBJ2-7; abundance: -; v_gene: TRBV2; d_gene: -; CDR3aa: CASSERGGSRREQYF; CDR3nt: TGTGCCAGCAGTGAACGGGGTGGTAGTCGACGCGAGCAGTACTTC
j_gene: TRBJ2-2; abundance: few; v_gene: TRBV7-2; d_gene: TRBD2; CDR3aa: CASSLRGTSGTGELFF; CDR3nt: TGTGCCAGCAGCTTACGCGGGACTAGCGGCACCGGGGAGCTGTTTTTT
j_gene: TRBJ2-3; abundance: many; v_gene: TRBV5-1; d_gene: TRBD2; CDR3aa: CASSLGRGGTDTQYF; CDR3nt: TGCGCCAGCAGCTTGGGTCGGGGGGGCACAGATACGCAGTATTTT
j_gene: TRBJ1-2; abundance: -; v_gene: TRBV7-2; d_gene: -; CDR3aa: CASSSGWTTPGDTF; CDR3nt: TGTGCCAGCAGCTCCGGATGGACCACACCCGGAGACACCTTC
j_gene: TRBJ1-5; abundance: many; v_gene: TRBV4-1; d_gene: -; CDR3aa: CASSQIDMGLAGPQHF; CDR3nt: TGCGCCAGCAGCCAGATAGATATGGGGCTGGCGGGGCCCCAGCATTTT
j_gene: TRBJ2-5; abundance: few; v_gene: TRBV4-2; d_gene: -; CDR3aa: CASSKGQITDQETQYF; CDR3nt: TGTGCCAGCAGCAAAGGACAGATCACAGATCAAGAGACCCAGTACTTC
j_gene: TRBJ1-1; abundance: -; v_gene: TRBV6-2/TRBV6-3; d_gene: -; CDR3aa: CASSWGWYTEAFF; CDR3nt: TGTGCCAGCAGTTGGGGGTGGTACACTGAAGCTTTCTTT
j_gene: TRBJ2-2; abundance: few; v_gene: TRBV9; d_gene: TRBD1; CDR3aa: CASSFDRGDTGELFF; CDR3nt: TGTGCCAGCAGCTTCGACAGGGGGGACACCGGGGAGCTGTTTTTT
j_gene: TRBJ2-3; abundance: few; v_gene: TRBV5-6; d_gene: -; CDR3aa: CASSLIRRKSSTDTQYF; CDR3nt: TGTGCCAGCAGCTTGATCAGAAGAAAGTCTAGCACAGATACGCAGTATTTT
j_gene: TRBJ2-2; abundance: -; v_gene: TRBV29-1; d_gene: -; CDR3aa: CSVVVATAGELFF; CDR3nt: TGCAGCGTTGTTGTCGCGACAGCCGGGGAGCTGTTTTTT
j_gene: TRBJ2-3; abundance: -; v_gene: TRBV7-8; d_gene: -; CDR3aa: CASSPPPSETDTQYF; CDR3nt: TGTGCCAGCAGCCCGCCCCCTAGCGAGACAGATACGCAGTATTTT
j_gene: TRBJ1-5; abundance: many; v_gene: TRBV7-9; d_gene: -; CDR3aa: CASSHTAGEQPQHF; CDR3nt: TGTGCCAGCAGCCATACAGCAGGGGAACAGCCCCAGCATTTT
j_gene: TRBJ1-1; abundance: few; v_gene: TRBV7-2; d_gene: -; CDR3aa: CASSLAGAPNTEAFF; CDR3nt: TGTGCCAGCAGCTTAGCGGGGGCACCGAACACTGAAGCTTTCTTT
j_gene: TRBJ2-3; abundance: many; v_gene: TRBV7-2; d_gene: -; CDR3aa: CASSLEVGRNTQYF; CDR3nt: TGTGCCAGCAGCTTAGAGGTGGGACGGAATACGCAGTATTTT
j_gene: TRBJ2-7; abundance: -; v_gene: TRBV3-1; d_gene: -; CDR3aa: CASSQGAAGATYEQYF; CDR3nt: TGTGCCAGCAGCCAAGGGGCGGCAGGGGCAACCTACGAGCAGTACTTC